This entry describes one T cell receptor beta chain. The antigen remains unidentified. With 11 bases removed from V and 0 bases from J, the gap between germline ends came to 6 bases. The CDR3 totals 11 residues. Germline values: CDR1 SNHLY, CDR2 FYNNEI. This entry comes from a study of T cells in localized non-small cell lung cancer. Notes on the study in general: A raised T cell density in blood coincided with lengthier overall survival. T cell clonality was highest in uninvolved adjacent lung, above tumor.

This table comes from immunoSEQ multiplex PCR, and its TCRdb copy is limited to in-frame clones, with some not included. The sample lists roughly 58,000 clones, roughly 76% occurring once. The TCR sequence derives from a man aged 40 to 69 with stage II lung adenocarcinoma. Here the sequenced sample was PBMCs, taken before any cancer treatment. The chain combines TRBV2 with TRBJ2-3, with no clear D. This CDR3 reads CAEQSTDTQYF. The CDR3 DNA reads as TGTGCCGAACAGAGCACAGATACGCAGTATTTT. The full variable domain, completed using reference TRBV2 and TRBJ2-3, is EPEVTQTPSHQVTQMGQEVILRCVPISNHLYFYWYRQILGQKVEFLVSFYNNEISEKSEIFDDQFSVERPDGSNFTLKIRSTKLEDSAMYFCAEQSTDTQYFGPGTRLTVL.